This TCR beta chain was observed in a study of T-cell memory formation after mild COVID-19. Study details: TCR clusters were mostly confined to one donor each. The study, taken as a whole, reports: Mainly in CM and EM were contracting CD4+ clones; CD8+ were in EMRA.

TCRdb used MiXCR to reprocess the 5' RACE reads, holding one entry per CDR3 protein. The sample includes some 310,000 distinct CDR3 sequences, 20% to 25% of them seen just once. CDR3 length: 14 amino acids. CDR1 is SGHKS, CDR2 YYEKEE, per germline (reference sequence). With 0 bases clipped from V and 6 bases from J, the junction kept 3 bases outside the gene matches. The sample holds a few counts of this clonotype. Antigen specificity is unknown. The specimen was PBMCs or a T cell subset sorted from them (not recorded which). This clonotype was obtained from a man aged 18 to 30 who had mild COVID-19 (a few samples of this study predate the infection). Cell type and time point are not known. The V gene is TRBV5-5, the J gene TRBJ1-5; 7 bases align to TRBD1. The DNA of the CDR3 is TGTGCCAGCAGCTTGGGAGGGACAGTTCAGCCCCAGCATTTT. Translating gives CASSLGGTVQPQHF.